What follows are 14 T cell receptor beta chains derived from one specimen sequenced in a study of T-cell reconstitution after alpha-beta-depleted transplantation in children. As it was prepared, the TCRbeta library received unique molecular identifiers. Each CDR3 protein gets one entry after TCRdb re-called the PCR reads with MiXCR. The sample shows around 700,000 distinct CDR3 sequences, around 13% of them seen only once. The material sequenced was PBMCs, taken before TCRalphabeta/CD19-depleted stem cell transplant. The receptor set was obtained from a girl aged 2 to 9 with congenital amegakaryocytic thrombocytopenia, due to receive a stem cell transplant.

This clonotype was detected a few times. This rearrangement joins TRBV11-1 to TRBJ2-3; the D gene is possibly TRBD2 (5 bases). V was cut by 1 base and J by 4 bases, with 27 bases left in between. This CDR3 has 20 amino acids. CDR1 and CDR2 (germline): SGHAT, FQDESV (reference sequence). DNA for the CDR3: TGTGCCAGCAGCTTAGGAGCTAGCTTAAAGACTCGAGAGCCCCCAGATACGCAGTATTTT. Translating it yields CASSLGASLKTREPPDTQYF.

This clonotype was detected many times. The chain couples TRBV5-6 to TRBJ1-2, with D perhaps TRBD1 (5 bases). V was cut by 5 bases and J by 5 bases, with 16 bases left in between. This CDR3 region has 14 residues. Germline CDR1 is SGHDT and CDR2 is YYEEEE. The CDR3 loop reads CASSRPGQPYGYTF. As DNA, the CDR3 is TGTGCCAGCAGTCGTCCGGGGCAACCTTATGGCTACACCTTC.

V gene TRBV20-1 combines with J gene TRBJ2-3, with 10 positions matching TRBD2. The CDR3 totals 15 residues. J was trimmed by 2 bases and V by 2 bases; bases with no gene match: 4. CDR1 is DFQATT and CDR2 is SNEGSKA in the germline V gene (reference sequence). The CDR3 DNA sequence: TGCAGTGCTAGAATAAGCGGGAGGGACACAGATACGCAGTATTTT. Encoded protein: CSARISGRDTDTQYF.

The V and J genes are TRBV30 and TRBJ2-1, with D perhaps being TRBD1 or TRBD2 (5 bases each). Germline assignment: CDR1 GTSNPN and CDR2 SVGIG (reference sequence). Trimming stripped 4 bases from V and 3 bases from J, with 13 bases between. The CDR3 extends over 14 amino acids. The CDR3 protein is CAWNPGDRYNEQFF. For the CDR3, the DNA is TGTGCCTGGAATCCCGGGGACCGCTACAATGAGCAGTTCTTC.

Concerning this clonotype: With a much larger clone just one base away, this may be a read error. The rearrangement uses TRBV20-1 and TRBJ2-2; a possible D gene is TRBD1 (6 bases). The V gene's germline CDR1 is DFQATT and CDR2 SNEGSKA (reference sequence). CDR3 size: 15 residues. Trimming took 4 bases from V and 4 from J, leaving 16 bases between them. The CDR3 region is CSAKAGAAPTGELFF. In DNA, the CDR3 is TGCAGTGCTAAGGCAGGGGCCGCTCCCACCGGGGAGCTGTTTTTT.

The chain employs TRBV3-1 and TRBJ2-7, with D possibly being TRBD1 (5 bases). CDR1 and CDR2 from the germline V gene are LGHDT and YNNKEL (reference sequence). Trimming left V 0 bases short and J 3 bases short, with 15 bases between. This CDR3 is built from 16 residues. The CDR3 coding sequence is TGTGCCAGCAGCCAAGAATCAGGGCGAAACTACTACGAGCAGTACTTC. The encoded protein is CASSQESGRNYYEQYF.

The V call is TRBV6-2 or TRBV6-3, the J call TRBJ2-7; possibly TRBD1 for D (6 bases). Germline V gives CDR1 MNHEY, CDR2 SVGEGT. The length of the CDR3 is 14 residues. Between the trimmed V and J ends, which lost 7 bases and 3 bases, there was a span of 16 bases. The CDR3 protein is CASNGQNVLYEQYF. CDR3 nucleotides: TGTGCCAGCAACGGACAGAACGTCCTCTACGAGCAGTACTTC.

The genes are TRBV5-1 and TRBJ2-7; TRBD2 agrees at 7 bases. The CDR3 is 16 amino acids. J was trimmed by 3 bases and V by 0 bases; bases with no gene match: 9. From germline, CDR1 is SGHRS and CDR2 YFSETQ. This CDR3 is CASSLGRIAGLYEQYF. The CDR3, as DNA: TGCGCCAGCAGCTTGGGGCGGATAGCGGGCCTCTACGAGCAGTACTTC.

In regard to this clonotype: This clone may be a read error of a much larger clone one base away. The V and J genes are TRBV20-1 and TRBJ2-2; D possibly uses TRBD1 or TRBD2 (5 bases each). Germline values: CDR1 DFQATT, CDR2 SNEGSKA (reference sequence). CDR3 length: 14 residues. CDR3 bases: TGCAGTGCTCCCGCTGAGGGGAACACCGGGGTGCTGTTTTTT. Translation gives CSAPAEGNTGVLFF.

The sample holds many counts of this clonotype. The genes are TRBV29-1 and TRBJ2-1; 7 bases are a match to TRBD2. V was clipped by 3 bases and J by 2 bases; unmatched bases: 10. CDR1 SQVTM and CDR2 ANQGSEA come from the germline V gene. The CDR3 is made up of 16 amino acids. Here the CDR3 reads CSVEPATSTTYNEQFF. The CDR3 DNA reads TGCAGCGTTGAGCCGGCGACTAGCACCACCTACAATGAGCAGTTCTTC.

This clonotype showed up many times. The chain joins TRBV12-3 or TRBV12-4 to TRBJ2-2; D remains unclear. The CDR3 contains 13 residues. The germline V and J ends were trimmed by 5 bases and 7 bases, with 11 bases remaining between them. The CDR3 protein is CASSQEIGGELFF. The CDR3 nucleotides read TGTGCCAGCAGTCAAGAGATAGGCGGGGAGCTGTTTTTT.

The chain has TRBV5-1 and TRBJ2-2, with D possibly being TRBD2 (5 bases). The V end lost 0 bases, the J end lost 4 bases, and 10 bases lay between the germline ends. The CDR3 totals 15 residues. CDR1 and CDR2 from the germline V gene are SGHRS and YFSETQ. The CDR3 reads CASSLEYGGTGELFF. The CDR3 DNA is TGCGCCAGCAGCTTGGAGTACGGAGGCACCGGGGAGCTGTTTTTT.

This chain joins TRBV6-1 and TRBJ2-1; TRBD1 aligns across 7 bases. The CDR3 length is 17 residues. Germline values: CDR1 MNHNS, CDR2 SASEGT. The J segment lost 0 bases and the V segment lost 6 bases, leaving 11 bases of the junction unmatched. This CDR3 is CASRKDRALYSYNEQFF. The CDR3 nucleotides are TGTGCCAGCAGAAAAGACAGGGCCCTTTACTCCTACAATGAGCAGTTCTTC.

This clonotype was seen many times. The V and J genes are TRBV29-1 and TRBJ1-1; 7 positions agree with TRBD1. V was pared by 4 bases and J by 4 bases, with 6 bases of the junction left unmatched. This CDR3 has 13 residues. Per germline, CDR1 SQVTM and CDR2 ANQGSEA. The CDR3 bases are TGCAGCGTTGCGGAGACAGGGCCCACTGAAGCTTTCTTT. Translation gives CSVAETGPTEAFF.